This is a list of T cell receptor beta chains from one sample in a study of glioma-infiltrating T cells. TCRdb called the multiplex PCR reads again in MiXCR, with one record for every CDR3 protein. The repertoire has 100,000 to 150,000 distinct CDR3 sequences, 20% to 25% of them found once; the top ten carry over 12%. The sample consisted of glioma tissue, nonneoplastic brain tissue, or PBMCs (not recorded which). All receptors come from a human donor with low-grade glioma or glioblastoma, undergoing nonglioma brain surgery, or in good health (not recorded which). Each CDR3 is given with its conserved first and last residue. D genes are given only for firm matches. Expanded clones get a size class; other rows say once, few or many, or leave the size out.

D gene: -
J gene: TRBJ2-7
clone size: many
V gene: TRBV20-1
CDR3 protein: CSARRTDRYESYEQYF
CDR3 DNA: TGCAGTGCCCGAAGAACCGACAGGTACGAATCCTACGAGCAGTACTTC

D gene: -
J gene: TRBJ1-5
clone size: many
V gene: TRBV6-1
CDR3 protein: CASTYGVGQPQHF
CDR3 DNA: TGTGCCAGCACCTATGGGGTGGGTCAGCCCCAGCATTTT

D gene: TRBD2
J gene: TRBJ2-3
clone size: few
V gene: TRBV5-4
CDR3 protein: CASGGGRADTDTQYF
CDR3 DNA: TGTGCCAGCGGAGGCGGGAGGGCCGACACAGATACGCAGTATTTT

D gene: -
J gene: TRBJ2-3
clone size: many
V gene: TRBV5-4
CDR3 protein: CASRPPGVADTQYF
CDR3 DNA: TGTGCCAGCCGTCCCCCGGGAGTAGCAGATACGCAGTATTTT

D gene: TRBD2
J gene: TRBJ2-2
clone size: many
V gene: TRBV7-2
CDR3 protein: CASSSAGWTSGRSGELFF
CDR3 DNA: TGTGCCAGCAGCTCCGCCGGCTGGACTAGCGGGAGGTCCGGGGAGCTGTTTTTT

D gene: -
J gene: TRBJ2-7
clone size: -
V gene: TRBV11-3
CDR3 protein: CASSLGGTRKYF
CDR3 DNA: TGTGCCAGCAGCTTAGGAGGTACGCGGAAGTACTTC

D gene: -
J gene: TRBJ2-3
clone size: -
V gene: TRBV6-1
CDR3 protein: CARRPLSPAPPSF
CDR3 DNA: TGTGCCCGCCGTCCCCTCTCCCCCGCTCCGCCGTCTTTT

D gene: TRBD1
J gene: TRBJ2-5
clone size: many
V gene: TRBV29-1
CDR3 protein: CSVGLDREGGTQYF
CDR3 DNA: TGCAGCGTTGGCTTGGACAGGGAAGGTGGGACCCAGTACTTC

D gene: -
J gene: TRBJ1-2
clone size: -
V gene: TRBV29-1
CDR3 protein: CSVVPGTPINYGYTF
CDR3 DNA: TGCAGCGTTGTCCCCGGGACTCCTATCAACTATGGCTACACCTTC

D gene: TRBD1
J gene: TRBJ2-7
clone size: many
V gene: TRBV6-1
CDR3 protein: CASRQPGQGPHEQYF
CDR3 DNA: TGTGCCAGCAGACAACCGGGACAGGGACCCCACGAGCAGTACTTC

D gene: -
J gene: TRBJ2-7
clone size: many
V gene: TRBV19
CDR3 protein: CASSIAEGAYEQYF
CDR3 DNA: TGTGCCAGTAGTATTGCGGAGGGGGCCTACGAGCAGTACTTC

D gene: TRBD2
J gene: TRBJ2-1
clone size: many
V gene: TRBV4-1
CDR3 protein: CASSGTSGDYNEQFF
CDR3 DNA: TGCGCCAGCAGCGGCACTAGCGGGGACTACAATGAGCAGTTCTTC

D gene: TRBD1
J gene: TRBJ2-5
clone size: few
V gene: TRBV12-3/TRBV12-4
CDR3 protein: CASSFSGWGQGSETQYF
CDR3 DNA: TGTGCCAGCAGTTTTAGTGGGTGGGGACAGGGGTCGGAGACCCAGTACTTC

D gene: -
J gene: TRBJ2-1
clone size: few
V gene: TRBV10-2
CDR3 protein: CAIEKQGGNEQFF
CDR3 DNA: TGCGCCATCGAAAAACAGGGGGGGAATGAGCAGTTCTTC

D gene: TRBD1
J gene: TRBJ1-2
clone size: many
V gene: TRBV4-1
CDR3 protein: CASSQGDRANYGYTF
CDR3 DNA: TGCGCCAGCAGCCAAGGGGACAGAGCTAACTATGGCTACACCTTC

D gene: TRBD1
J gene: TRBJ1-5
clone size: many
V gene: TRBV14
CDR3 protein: CASSRGQNQPQHF
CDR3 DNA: TGTGCCAGCAGCAGGGGGCAAAATCAGCCCCAGCATTTT

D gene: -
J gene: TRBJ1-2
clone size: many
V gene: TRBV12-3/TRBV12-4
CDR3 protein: CASSGMYYGYTF
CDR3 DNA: TGTGCCAGCAGCGGGATGTATTATGGCTACACCTTC

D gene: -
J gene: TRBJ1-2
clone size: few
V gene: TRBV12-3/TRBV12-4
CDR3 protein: CASSTESGGANGYTF
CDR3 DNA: TGTGCCAGCAGTACTGAAAGTGGGGGGGCGAATGGCTACACCTTC

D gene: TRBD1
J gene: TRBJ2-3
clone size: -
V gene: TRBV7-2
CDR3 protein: CASSMDRVVTDTQYF
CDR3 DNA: TGTGCCAGCAGCATGGACAGGGTAGTCACAGATACGCAGTATTTT

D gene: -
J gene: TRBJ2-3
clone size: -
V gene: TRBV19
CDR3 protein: CASSIDFGRGTTDTKYF
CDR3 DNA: -

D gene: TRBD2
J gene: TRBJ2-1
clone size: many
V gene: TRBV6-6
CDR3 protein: CASSYPSGSSYNEQFF
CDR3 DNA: TGTGCCAGCAGTTACCCTAGCGGGTCCTCCTACAATGAGCAGTTCTTC

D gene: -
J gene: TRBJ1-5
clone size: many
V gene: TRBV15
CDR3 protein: CATSGVDVGNQPQHF
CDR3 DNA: TGTGCCACCAGCGGGGTGGATGTCGGCAATCAGCCCCAGCATTTT

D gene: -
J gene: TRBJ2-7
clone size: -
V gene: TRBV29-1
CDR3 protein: CSVHYGAATEQYF
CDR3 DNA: TGCAGCGTGCACTACGGGGCAGCAACCGAGCAGTACTTC

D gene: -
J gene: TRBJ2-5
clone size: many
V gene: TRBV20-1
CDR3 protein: CSARRGRVGQETQYF
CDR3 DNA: TGCAGTGCTCGACGGGGGAGAGTGGGGCAAGAGACCCAGTACTTC

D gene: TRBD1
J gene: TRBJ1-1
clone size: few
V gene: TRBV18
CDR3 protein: CASSPTGANTEAFF
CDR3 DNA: TGTGCCAGCTCACCGACAGGGGCGAACACTGAAGCTTTCTTT

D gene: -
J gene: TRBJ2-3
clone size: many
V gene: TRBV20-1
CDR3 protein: CSAKGFADTQYF
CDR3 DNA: TGCAGTGCTAAGGGTTTTGCGGATACGCAGTATTTT

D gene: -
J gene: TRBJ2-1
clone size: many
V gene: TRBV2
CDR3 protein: CASSAGPLSEQFF
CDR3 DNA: TGTGCCAGCAGTGCGGGACCGCTCAGTGAGCAGTTCTTC

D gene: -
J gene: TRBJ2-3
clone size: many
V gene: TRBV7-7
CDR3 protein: CASSPSWADTQYF
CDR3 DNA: TGTGCTAGCAGCCCTAGTTGGGCAGATACGCAGTATTTT

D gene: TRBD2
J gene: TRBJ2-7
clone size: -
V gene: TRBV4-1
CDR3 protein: CASSQDESGSVYEQYF
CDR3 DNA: TGCGCCAGCAGCCAAGATGAGAGCGGGAGCGTATACGAGCAGTACTTC

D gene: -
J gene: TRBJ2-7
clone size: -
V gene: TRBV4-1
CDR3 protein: CASSQGKGSYEQYF
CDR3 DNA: TGCGCCAGCAGCCAGGGGAAAGGGTCCTACGAGCAGTACTTC

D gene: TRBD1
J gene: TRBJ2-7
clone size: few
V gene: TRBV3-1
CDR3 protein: CASSPRGTGFYEQYF
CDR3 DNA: TGTGCCAGCAGCCCCAGGGGGACAGGGTTCTACGAGCAGTACTTC

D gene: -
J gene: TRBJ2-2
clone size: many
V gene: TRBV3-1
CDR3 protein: CASSHNRDTGELFF
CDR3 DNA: TGTGCCAGCAGCCATAACCGAGACACCGGGGAGCTGTTTTTT

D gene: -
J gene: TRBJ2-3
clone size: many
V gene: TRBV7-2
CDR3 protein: CASSFSAASDTQYF
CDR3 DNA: TGTGCCAGCAGCTTCAGTGCCGCGTCAGATACGCAGTATTTT